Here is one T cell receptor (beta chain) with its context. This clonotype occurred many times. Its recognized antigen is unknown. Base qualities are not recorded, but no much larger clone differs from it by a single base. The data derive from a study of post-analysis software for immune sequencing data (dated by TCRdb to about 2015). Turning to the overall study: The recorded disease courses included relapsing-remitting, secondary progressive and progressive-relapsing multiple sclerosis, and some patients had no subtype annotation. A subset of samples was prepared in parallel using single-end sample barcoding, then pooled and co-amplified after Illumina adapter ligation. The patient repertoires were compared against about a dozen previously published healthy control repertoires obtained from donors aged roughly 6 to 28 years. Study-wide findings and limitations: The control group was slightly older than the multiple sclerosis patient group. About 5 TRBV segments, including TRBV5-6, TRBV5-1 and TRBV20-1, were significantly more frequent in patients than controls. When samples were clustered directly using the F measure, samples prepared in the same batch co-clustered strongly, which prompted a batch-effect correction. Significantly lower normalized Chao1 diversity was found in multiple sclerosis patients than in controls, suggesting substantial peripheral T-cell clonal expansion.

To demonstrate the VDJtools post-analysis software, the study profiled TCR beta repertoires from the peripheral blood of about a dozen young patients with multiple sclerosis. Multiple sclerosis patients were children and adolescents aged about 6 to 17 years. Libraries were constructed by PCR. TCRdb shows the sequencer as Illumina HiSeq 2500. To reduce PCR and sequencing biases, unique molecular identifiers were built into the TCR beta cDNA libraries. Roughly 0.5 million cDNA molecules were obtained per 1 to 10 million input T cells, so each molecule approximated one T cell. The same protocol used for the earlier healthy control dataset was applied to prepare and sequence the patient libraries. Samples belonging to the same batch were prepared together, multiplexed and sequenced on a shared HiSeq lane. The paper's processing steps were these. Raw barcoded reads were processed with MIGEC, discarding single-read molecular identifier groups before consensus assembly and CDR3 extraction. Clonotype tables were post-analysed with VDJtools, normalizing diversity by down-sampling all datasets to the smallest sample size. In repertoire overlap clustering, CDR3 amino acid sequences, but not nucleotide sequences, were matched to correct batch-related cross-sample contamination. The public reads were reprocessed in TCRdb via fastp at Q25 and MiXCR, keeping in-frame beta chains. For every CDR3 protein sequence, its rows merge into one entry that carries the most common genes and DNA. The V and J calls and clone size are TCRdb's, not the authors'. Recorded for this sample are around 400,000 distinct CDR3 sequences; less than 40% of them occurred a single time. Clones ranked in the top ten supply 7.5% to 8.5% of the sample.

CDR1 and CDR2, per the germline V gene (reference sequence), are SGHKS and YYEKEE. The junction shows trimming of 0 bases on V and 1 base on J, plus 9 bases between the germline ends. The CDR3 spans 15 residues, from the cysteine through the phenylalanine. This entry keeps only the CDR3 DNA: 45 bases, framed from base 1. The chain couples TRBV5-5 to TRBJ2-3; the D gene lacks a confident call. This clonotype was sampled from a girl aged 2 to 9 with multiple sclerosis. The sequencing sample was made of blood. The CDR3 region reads CASSLGPSRTDTQYF. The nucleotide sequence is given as TGTGCCAGCAGCTTGGGTCCTAGTCGCACAGATACGCAGTATTTT.